Listed here is a single T cell receptor beta chain. The source of the sample is a study of blood T cell repertoires in COVID-19. Study as a whole: The United States, Italy and Spain supplied acute and convalescent COVID-19 samples. PBMCs, B-cell-depleted T cells, or T cells provided the cDNA or gDNA that made up the material.

The assay was immunoSEQ multiplex PCR, and TCRdb's table has in-frame clones only and misses some. The data contain roughly 700,000 clones, about nine tenths of them singletons. The V gene's germline CDR1 is SNHLY and CDR2 FYNNEI. V gave up 11 bases and J gave up 8 bases, with 27 bases separating them. The CDR3 has 15 residues. The V and J genes are TRBV2 and TRBJ1-1, with D perhaps matching TRBD1 (6 bases). What was sequenced was peripheral blood. This clonotype was sampled from a woman younger than 30 with acute or convalescent COVID-19. CDR3 sequence: CAVPGGGPFRGEAFF. The CDR3 DNA reads TGTGCCGTCCCTGGGGGGGGCCCGTTTCGCGGGGAAGCTTTCTTT.